Below are 31 T cell receptor beta chains sequenced from a single sample in a study of T-cell reconstitution after alpha-beta-depleted transplantation in children. Preparing the TCRbeta library involved the use of unique molecular identifiers. TCRdb analysed the PCR reads with MiXCR anew, one entry per CDR3 protein. Among more than 200,000 distinct CDR3 sequences listed, more than 20% were seen once. Sequencing used PBMCs, obtained before TCRalphabeta/CD19-depleted stem cell transplant. The receptors were gathered from a girl aged 2-10 years with Fanconi anemia, due to receive a stem cell transplant.

V is TRBV9 and J is TRBJ2-7; D may be TRBD2 (5 bases). This CDR3 contains 15 residues. The V end was cut by 4 bases, the J end by 2 bases, with 16 bases between. The germline gives CDR1 SGDLS, CDR2 YYNGEE. The CDR3 is CASSPKSEVAYEQYF. In nucleotides, the CDR3 is TGTGCCAGCAGCCCCAAATCGGAGGTTGCCTACGAGCAGTACTTC.

A few counts support this clonotype. The V call is TRBV6-1, the J call TRBJ2-7, with 9 bases fitting TRBD1. This CDR3 region has 15 residues. J lost 4 bases, V lost 1 base, and 5 bases had no gene match. Germline CDR1 MNHNS, CDR2 SASEGT. Written as DNA, the CDR3 is TGTGCCAGCAGTGAAGTCGGGACAGGGTATTACGAGCAGTACTTC. The encoded protein is CASSEVGTGYYEQYF.

This clonotype was recorded a few times. The chain joins TRBV29-1 to TRBJ1-2; D is ambiguous. The CDR3 length is 12 residues. The V gene's germline CDR1 is SQVTM and CDR2 ANQGSEA. Trimming left V 0 bases short and J 7 bases short, with 9 bases between. DNA of the CDR3: TGCAGCGTTGAAGAAAGTAGGTCTGGCTACACCTTC. This encodes CSVEESRSGYTF. Full variable domain (remainder filled in from reference TRBV29-1 and TRBJ1-2): SAVISQKPSRDICQRGTSLTIQCQVDSQVTMMFWYRQQPGQSLTLIATANQGSEATYESGFVIDKFPISRPNLTFSTLTVSNMSPEDSSIYLCSVEESRSGYTFGSGTRLTVV.

This clonotype was counted at least ten times. This chain links TRBV20-1 with TRBJ1-2; no firm D call. With 0 bases removed from V and 3 bases from J, the gap between germline ends came to 11 bases. Germline values: CDR1 DFQATT, CDR2 SNEGSKA (reference sequence). CDR3 length: 14 residues. The CDR3 region is CSARDAHDYYGYTF. In DNA form, the CDR3 reads TGCAGTGCTAGAGATGCCCATGATTACTATGGCTACACCTTC.

The rearrangement uses TRBV11-3 and TRBJ2-3; D is unclear. Trimming stripped 0 bases from V and 10 bases from J, with 11 bases between. This CDR3 has 13 amino acids. The germline gives CDR1 SGHNT, CDR2 YENEEA. CDR3 amino acids: CASSLDTGSAQYF. CDR3 in DNA: TGTGCCAGCAGCTTAGATACTGGTTCGGCGCAGTATTTT.

In its sample, this clonotype was seen many times. The gene calls are TRBV24-1 and TRBJ2-1; TRBD1 might be the D (6 bases). CDR3 length equals 12 residues. Germline V gene lookup returns CDR1 KGHDR and CDR2 SFDVKD. The V and J ends lost 10 bases and 3 bases respectively, with 9 bases between them. CDR3 loop: CATAGVYNEQFF. As DNA, the CDR3 is TGTGCCACGGCAGGGGTCTACAATGAGCAGTTCTTC.

The V gene is TRBV29-1, the J gene TRBJ2-7; 12 nucleotides line up with TRBD1. The germline gives CDR1 SQVTM, CDR2 ANQGSEA. Trimming at V came to 5 bases and at J to 7 bases, leaving 3 bases not matched to a gene. The CDR3 is 12 residues long. The CDR3 reads CSVRDRGREQYF. In DNA, the CDR3 is TGCAGCGTTCGGGACAGGGGGCGTGAGCAGTACTTC.

This rearrangement joins TRBV20-1 to TRBJ2-1; D may be TRBD2 (6 bases). V was cut by 6 bases and J by 0 bases, with 24 bases left in between. Germline V gives CDR1 DFQATT, CDR2 SNEGSKA (reference sequence). The CDR3 is 18 residues long. CDR3 protein: CSAPSLGGRSDSYNEQFF. CDR3 bases: TGCAGTGCCCCCTCTCTGGGGGGTCGTAGTGACTCCTACAATGAGCAGTTCTTC.

The sample holds many counts of this clonotype. The V call is TRBV5-1, the J call TRBJ1-2; 8 bases align to TRBD1. V lost 4 bases to trimming and J lost 0 bases; unmatched junction nucleotides: 8. The length of the CDR3 is 16 residues. In germline, CDR1 is SGHRS, CDR2 YFSETQ. CDR3 DNA sequence: TGCGCCAGCAGCAATGGACAGGGCTACGCTAACTATGGCTACACCTTC. Protein product: CASSNGQGYANYGYTF.

Many counts were recorded for this clonotype. The chain recombines TRBV29-1 with TRBJ1-2; D is undetermined. Germline V gene lookup returns CDR1 SQVTM and CDR2 ANQGSEA. V was shortened by 2 bases and J by 5 bases, with 12 bases between the two germline ends. CDR3 length: 13 amino acids. CDR3 nucleotide sequence: TGCAGCGTTGAAACGGTACAGCGGTATGGCTACACCTTC. As protein: CSVETVQRYGYTF.

This clonotype was picked up many times. The rearrangement links TRBV6-6 to TRBJ2-6; possible D gene TRBD2, 6 bases. Between the trimmed V and J ends, which lost 7 bases and 4 bases, there was a span of 11 bases. This CDR3 is 14 amino acids long. Germline V CDR1 and CDR2: MNHNY, SVGAGI (reference sequence). CDR3 protein: CASIGGRGANVLTF. DNA of the CDR3: TGTGCCAGCATTGGGGGGAGAGGGGCCAACGTCCTGACTTTC.

The chain carries TRBV6-4 and TRBJ2-1; 7 bases fit TRBD2. The CDR3 has 16 amino acids. V trimming: 0 bases; J trimming: 3 bases; junction bases outside the gene matches: 5. Germline assignment: CDR1 MRHNA and CDR2 SNTAGT. The CDR3 DNA sequence: TGTGCCAGCAGTGACTCGAGGACTAGGGTCTACAATGAGCAGTTCTTC. As protein: CASSDSRTRVYNEQFF.

The CDR3 spells CSARRGVKETQYF. The CDR3 nucleotides are TGCAGTGCCAGGCGCGGGGTTAAAGAGACCCAGTACTTC. This rearrangement joins TRBV20-1 to TRBJ2-5, with D possibly matching TRBD2 (6 bases). V was cut by 6 bases and J by 3 bases, with 14 bases left in between. CDR1 is DFQATT, CDR2 SNEGSKA, per germline (reference sequence). The CDR3 loop spans 13 amino acids.

Ten or more counts support this clonotype. This chain connects TRBV7-6 to TRBJ1-1, with D tentatively TRBD1 (5 bases). Looked up from germline, CDR1 is SGHVS and CDR2 is FNYEAQ. Trimming took 1 base from V and 8 from J, leaving 17 bases between them. The CDR3 has 15 amino acids. The CDR3 coding sequence is TGTGCCAGCAGCTTAGGTCGAGCTGGACGGACAGAAGCTTTCTTT. Translating it yields CASSLGRAGRTEAFF.

This clonotype was observed at least ten times. The V call is TRBV5-1, the J call TRBJ2-1; D is ambiguous. CDR1 is SGHRS, CDR2 YFSETQ, per germline. The CDR3 loop spans 12 amino acids. V was shortened by 6 bases and J by 4 bases, with 8 bases between the two germline ends. Written as DNA, the CDR3 is TGCGCCAGCATGACAAGATACAATGAGCAGTTCTTC. This encodes CASMTRYNEQFF. The full variable domain, in which reference TRBV5-1 and TRBJ2-1 provide the parts outside the CDR3, is KAGVTQTPRYLIKTRGQQVTLSCSPISGHRSVSWYQQTPGQGLQFLFEYFSETQRNKGNFPGRFSGRQFSNSRSEMNVSTLELGDSALYLCASMTRYNEQFFGPGTRLTVL.

In this sample, this clonotype turned up many times. The V gene is TRBV7-9, the J gene TRBJ2-1; maybe TRBD2 (5 bases). Trimming removed 5 bases from V and 9 bases from J, with 8 bases in between. The CDR3 consists of 11 residues. Germline V lookup: CDR1 SEHNR, CDR2 FQNEAQ (reference sequence). Here the CDR3 reads CASSTAGEQFF. CDR3 bases: TGTGCCAGCAGCACCGCGGGTGAGCAGTTCTTC.

CDR3 in DNA: TGTGCCAGCAGCTTTTGGGAAGCAGATACGCAGTATTTT. Its protein product is CASSFWEADTQYF. V is TRBV7-2 and J is TRBJ2-3; D gene ambiguous. V was trimmed by 3 bases and J by 4 bases, leaving 8 bases between them. There are 13 residues in the CDR3. CDR1 SGHTA and CDR2 FQGNSA come from the germline V gene.

The chain employs TRBV20-1 and TRBJ1-2; D is uncertain. The CDR3 is 12 amino acids. Germline CDR1 reads DFQATT; CDR2 reads SNEGSKA (reference sequence). V was shortened by 3 bases and J by 2 bases, with 7 bases between the two germline ends. CDR3 protein: CSASRTNYGYTF. In nucleotides, the CDR3 is TGCAGTGCTAGCAGGACGAACTATGGCTACACCTTC.

This clonotype showed up just a few times. The CDR3 reads CSVEGPGLNNEQFF. The DNA for the CDR3 is TGCAGCGTTGAAGGCCCGGGACTAAACAATGAGCAGTTCTTC. The chain uses TRBV29-1 and TRBJ2-1; 7 bases map to TRBD2. CDR1 is SQVTM and CDR2 is ANQGSEA in the germline V gene. This CDR3 region has 14 residues. Unmatched junction bases numbered 5, after V lost 1 base and J lost 5 bases.

V gene TRBV7-9 combines with J gene TRBJ1-2, with 7 bases that match TRBD1. The CDR3 is 16 amino acids. The germline V gene encodes CDR1 SEHNR and CDR2 FQNEAQ (reference sequence). The V and J ends lost 2 bases and 12 bases, in that order; junction bases with no gene match: 18. The CDR3 bases are TGTGCCAGCAGCTTAAGAGGTTCGCCCCGGACAGGACATCACACCTTC. Translated, it gives CASSLRGSPRTGHHTF.

This clonotype occurred many times. The chain links TRBV20-1 to TRBJ1-5; no firm D call. Trimming removed 6 bases from V and 1 base from J, with 16 bases in between. In germline, CDR1 is DFQATT, CDR2 SNEGSKA (reference sequence). This CDR3 has 15 residues. In nucleotides, the CDR3 is TGCAGTGCCGCAAAACCCCTCGGGAGCAATCAGCCCCAGCATTTT. Translation: CSAAKPLGSNQPQHF.

The chain carries TRBV5-6 and TRBJ2-4; unclear D gene. Trimming left V 3 bases short and J 11 bases short, with 12 bases between. This CDR3 region has 12 residues. Germline V lookup: CDR1 SGHDT, CDR2 YYEEEE. CDR3 sequence: CASSSLDTVQYF. The DNA of the CDR3 is TGTGCCAGCAGCTCACTTGACACGGTTCAGTACTTC.

In this sample, this clonotype turned up many times. The chain is built from TRBV29-1 and TRBJ2-5; TRBD1 might be the D (6 bases). The length of the CDR3 is 10 residues. The germline V gene encodes CDR1 SQVTM and CDR2 ANQGSEA. Trimming removed 3 bases at V and 10 bases at J, with 9 bases between. CDR3 nucleotides: TGCAGCGTTGACGAGGGGGACCAGTACTTC. The encoded protein is CSVDEGDQYF.

The chain uses TRBV5-4 and TRBJ2-3; D assignment may be TRBD1 or TRBD2 (6 bases each). CDR3 length: 14 amino acids. The germline V gene encodes CDR1 SGHNT and CDR2 YYREEE (reference sequence). Trimming stripped 0 bases from V and 7 bases from J, with 12 bases between. CDR3 loop: CASSLAGALNTQYF. The CDR3 DNA sequence: TGTGCCAGCAGCTTGGCGGGGGCCCTGAATACGCAGTATTTT.

The chain joins TRBV20-1 to TRBJ2-3; D is undetermined. Trimming left V 7 bases short and J 7 bases short, with 12 bases between. Germline V gene lookup returns CDR1 DFQATT and CDR2 SNEGSKA (reference sequence). This CDR3 has 11 amino acids. In nucleotides, the CDR3 is TGCAGTGAATTGAGGACGCATACGCAGTATTTT. Amino acids: CSELRTHTQYF.

This clonotype occurred many times. The V gene is TRBV29-1, the J gene TRBJ2-1; D unresolved. Deletions cut 8 bases from V and 9 bases from J, with 11 bases between. The CDR3 covers 10 residues. Germline V CDR1 and CDR2: SQVTM, ANQGSEA. The CDR3 DNA sequence: TGCAGCATCCACTACCCTGAGCAGTTCTTC. Residues: CSIHYPEQFF.

The chain couples TRBV3-1 to TRBJ2-5; 10 bases line up with TRBD2. The V and J ends lost 6 bases and 3 bases, in that order; junction bases with no gene match: 1. Germline-derived CDR1 and CDR2 are LGHDT and YNNKEL (reference sequence). The CDR3 has 13 amino acids. The CDR3 sequence is CASRLAGKETQYF. The CDR3 nucleotides are TGTGCCAGCAGACTAGCGGGAAAAGAGACCCAGTACTTC.

The sample holds many counts of this clonotype. This rearrangement joins TRBV11-2 to TRBJ2-7, with a tentative D call TRBD2 (5 bases). V dropped 3 bases and J dropped 2 bases, with 11 bases sitting between them. CDR3 size: 14 residues. CDR1 SGHAT and CDR2 FQNNGV come from the germline V gene. The CDR3 coding sequence is TGTGCCAGCAGCTTCCGGCGGGCCCCCTACGAGCAGTACTTC. Protein product: CASSFRRAPYEQYF. Drawing the rest from reference TRBV11-2 and TRBJ2-7, the complete variable domain is EAGVAQSPRYKIIEKRQSVAFWCNPISGHATLYWYQQILGQGPKLLIQFQNNGVVDDSQLPKDRFSAERLKGVDSTLKIQPAKLEDSAVYLCASSFRRAPYEQYFGPGTRLTVT.

This clonotype showed up many times. The chain links TRBV29-1 to TRBJ1-1; 10 bases line up with TRBD1. Germline V lookup: CDR1 SQVTM, CDR2 ANQGSEA. The J segment lost 8 bases and the V segment lost 7 bases, leaving 1 base of the junction unmatched. CDR3 size: 10 residues. The CDR3 coding sequence is TGCAGCGCGGGACAGGGGGAAGCTTTCTTT. It is translated as CSAGQGEAFF. The whole variable domain, filled in from reference TRBV29-1 and TRBJ1-1, reads SAVISQKPSRDICQRGTSLTIQCQVDSQVTMMFWYRQQPGQSLTLIATANQGSEATYESGFVIDKFPISRPNLTFSTLTVSNMSPEDSSIYLCSAGQGEAFFGQGTRLTVV.

This clonotype was seen at least ten times. The chain joins TRBV29-1 to TRBJ2-1; 10 bases match TRBD2. Per the germline V gene, CDR1 is SQVTM and CDR2 is ANQGSEA. V gave up 6 bases and J gave up 2 bases; unmatched junction bases: 4. The CDR3 covers 14 residues. CDR3 nucleotide sequence: TGCAGCGTCCTAGCGGGAGCTACCTACAATGAGCAGTTCTTC. This codes for CSVLAGATYNEQFF.

This sequence joins TRBV11-2 and TRBJ2-2; D is undetermined. The CDR3 runs to 14 residues. Trimming removed 2 bases at V and 6 bases at J, with 10 bases between. Germline V CDR1 and CDR2: SGHAT, FQNNGV. CDR3 residues: CASSLRWSPGELFF. CDR3 in DNA: TGTGCCAGCAGCTTAAGATGGAGCCCCGGGGAGCTGTTTTTT.